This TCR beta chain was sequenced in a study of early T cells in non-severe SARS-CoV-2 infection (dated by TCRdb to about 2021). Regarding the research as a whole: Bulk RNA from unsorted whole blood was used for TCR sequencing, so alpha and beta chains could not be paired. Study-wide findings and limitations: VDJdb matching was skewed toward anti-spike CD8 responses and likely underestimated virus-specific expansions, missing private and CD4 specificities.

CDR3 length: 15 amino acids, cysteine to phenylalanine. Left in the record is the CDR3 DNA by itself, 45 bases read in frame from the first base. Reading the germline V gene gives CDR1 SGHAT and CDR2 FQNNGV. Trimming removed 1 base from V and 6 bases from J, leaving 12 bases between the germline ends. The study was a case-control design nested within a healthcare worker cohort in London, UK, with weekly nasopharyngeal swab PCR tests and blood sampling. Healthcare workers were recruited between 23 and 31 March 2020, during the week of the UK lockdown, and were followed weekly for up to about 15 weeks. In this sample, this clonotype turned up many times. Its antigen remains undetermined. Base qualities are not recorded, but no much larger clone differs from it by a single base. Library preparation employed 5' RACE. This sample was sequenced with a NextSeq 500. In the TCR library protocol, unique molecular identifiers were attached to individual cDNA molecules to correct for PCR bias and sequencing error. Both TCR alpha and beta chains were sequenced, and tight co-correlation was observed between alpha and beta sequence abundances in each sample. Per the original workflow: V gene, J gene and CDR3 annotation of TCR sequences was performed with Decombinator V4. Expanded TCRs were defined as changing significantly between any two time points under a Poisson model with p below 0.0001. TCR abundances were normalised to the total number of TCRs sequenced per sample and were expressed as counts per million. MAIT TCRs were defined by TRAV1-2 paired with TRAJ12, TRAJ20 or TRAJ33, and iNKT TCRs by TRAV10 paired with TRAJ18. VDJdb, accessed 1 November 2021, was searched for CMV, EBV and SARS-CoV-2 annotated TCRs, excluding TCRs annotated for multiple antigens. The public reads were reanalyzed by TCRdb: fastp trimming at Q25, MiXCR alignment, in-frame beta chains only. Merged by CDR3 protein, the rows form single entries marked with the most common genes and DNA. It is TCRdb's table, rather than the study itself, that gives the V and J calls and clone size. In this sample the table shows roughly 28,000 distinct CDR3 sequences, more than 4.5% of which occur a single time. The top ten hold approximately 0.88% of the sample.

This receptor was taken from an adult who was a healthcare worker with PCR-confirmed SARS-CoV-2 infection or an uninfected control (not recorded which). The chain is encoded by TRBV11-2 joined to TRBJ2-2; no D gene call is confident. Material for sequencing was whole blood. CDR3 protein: CASSLGAMGAGELFF. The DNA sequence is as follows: TGTGCCAGCAGCTTAGGTGCAATGGGCGCCGGGGAGCTGTTTTTT.